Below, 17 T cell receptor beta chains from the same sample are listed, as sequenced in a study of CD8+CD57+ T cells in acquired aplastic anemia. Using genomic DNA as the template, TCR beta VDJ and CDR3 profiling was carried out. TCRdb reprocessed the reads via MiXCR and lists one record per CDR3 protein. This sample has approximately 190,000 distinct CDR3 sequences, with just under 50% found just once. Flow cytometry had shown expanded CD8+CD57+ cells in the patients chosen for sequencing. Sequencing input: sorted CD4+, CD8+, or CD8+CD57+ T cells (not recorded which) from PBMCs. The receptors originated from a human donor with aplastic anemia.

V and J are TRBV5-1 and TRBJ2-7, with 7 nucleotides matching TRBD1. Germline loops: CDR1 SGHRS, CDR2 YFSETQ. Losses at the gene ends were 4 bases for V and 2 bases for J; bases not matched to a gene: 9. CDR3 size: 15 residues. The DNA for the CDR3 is TGCGCCAGCAGCCCTCAGGGGACAGCAACCTACGAGCAGTACTTC. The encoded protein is CASSPQGTATYEQYF.

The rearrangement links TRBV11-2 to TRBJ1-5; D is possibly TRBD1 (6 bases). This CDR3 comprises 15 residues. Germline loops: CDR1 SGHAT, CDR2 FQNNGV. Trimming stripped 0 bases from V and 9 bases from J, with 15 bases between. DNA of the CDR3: TGTGCCAGCAGCTTAGAGGGGGGGGCGATAACGCCCCAGCATTTT. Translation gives CASSLEGGAITPQHF.

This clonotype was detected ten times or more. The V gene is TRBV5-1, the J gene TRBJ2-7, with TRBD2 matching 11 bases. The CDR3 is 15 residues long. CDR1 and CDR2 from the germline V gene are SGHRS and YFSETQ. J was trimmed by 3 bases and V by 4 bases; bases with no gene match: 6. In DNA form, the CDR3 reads TGCGCCAGCAGCCCACTAGCGGGAGCCAACTACGAGCAGTACTTC. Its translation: CASSPLAGANYEQYF.

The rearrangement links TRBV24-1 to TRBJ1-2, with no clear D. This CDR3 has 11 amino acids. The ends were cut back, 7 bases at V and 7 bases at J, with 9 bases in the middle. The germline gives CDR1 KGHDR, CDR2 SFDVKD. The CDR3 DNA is TGTGCCACCAGCCAAGGCTCTGGCTACACCTTC. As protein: CATSQGSGYTF.

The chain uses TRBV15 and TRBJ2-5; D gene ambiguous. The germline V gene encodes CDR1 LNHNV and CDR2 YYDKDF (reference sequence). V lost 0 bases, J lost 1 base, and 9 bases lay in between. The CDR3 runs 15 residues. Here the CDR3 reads CATSRDRNSQETQYF. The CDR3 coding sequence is TGTGCCACCAGCAGAGATCGTAACAGCCAAGAGACCCAGTACTTC. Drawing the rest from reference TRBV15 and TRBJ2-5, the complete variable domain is DAMVIQNPRYQVTQFGKPVTLSCSQTLNHNVMYWYQQKSSQAPKLLFHYYDKDFNNEADTPDNFQSRRPNTSFCFLDIRSPGLGDTAMYLCATSRDRNSQETQYFGPGTRLLVL.

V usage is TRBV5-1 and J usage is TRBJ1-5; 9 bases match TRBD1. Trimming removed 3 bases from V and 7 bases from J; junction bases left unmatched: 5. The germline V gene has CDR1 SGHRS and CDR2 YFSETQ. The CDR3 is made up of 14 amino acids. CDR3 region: CASSWGQGGQPQHF. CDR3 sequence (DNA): TGCGCCAGCAGCTGGGGACAGGGTGGACAGCCCCAGCATTTT.

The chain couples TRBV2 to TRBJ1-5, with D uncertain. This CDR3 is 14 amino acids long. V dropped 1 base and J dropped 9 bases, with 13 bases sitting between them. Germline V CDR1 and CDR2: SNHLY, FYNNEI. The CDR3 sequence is CASSEGPPGLPQHF. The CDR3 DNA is TGTGCCAGCAGTGAAGGGCCACCAGGTCTGCCCCAGCATTTT.

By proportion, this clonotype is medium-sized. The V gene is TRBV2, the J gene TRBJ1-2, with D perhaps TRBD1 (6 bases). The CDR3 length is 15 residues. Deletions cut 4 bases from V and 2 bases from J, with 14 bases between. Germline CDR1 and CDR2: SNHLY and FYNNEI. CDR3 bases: TGTGCCAGCAGTGCCTCCGGAGGGGGGAACTATGGCTACACCTTC. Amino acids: CASSASGGGNYGYTF.

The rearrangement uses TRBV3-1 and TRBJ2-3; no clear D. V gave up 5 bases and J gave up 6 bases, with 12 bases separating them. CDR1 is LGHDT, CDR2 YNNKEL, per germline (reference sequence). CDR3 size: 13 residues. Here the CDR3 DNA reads TGTGCCAGCAGCTCGACACACCGGGATACGCAGTATTTT. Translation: CASSSTHRDTQYF.

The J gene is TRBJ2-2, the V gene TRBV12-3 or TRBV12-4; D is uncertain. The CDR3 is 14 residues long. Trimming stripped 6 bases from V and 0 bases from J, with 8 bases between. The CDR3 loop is CASRRTANTGELFF. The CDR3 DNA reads TGTGCCAGCAGGCGGACGGCGAACACCGGGGAGCTGTTTTTT.

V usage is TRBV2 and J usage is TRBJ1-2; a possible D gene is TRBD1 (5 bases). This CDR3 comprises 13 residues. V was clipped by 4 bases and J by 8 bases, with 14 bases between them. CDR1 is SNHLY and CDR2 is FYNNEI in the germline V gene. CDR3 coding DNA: TGTGCCAGCAGTGGGGACTTGGGGGACGGCTACACCTTC. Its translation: CASSGDLGDGYTF.

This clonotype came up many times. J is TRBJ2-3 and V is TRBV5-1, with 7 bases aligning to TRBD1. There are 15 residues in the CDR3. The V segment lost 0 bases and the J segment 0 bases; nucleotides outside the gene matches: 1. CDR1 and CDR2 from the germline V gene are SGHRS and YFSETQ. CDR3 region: CASSLGGQSTDTQYF. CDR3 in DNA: TGCGCCAGCAGCTTGGGGGGACAGAGCACAGATACGCAGTATTTT.

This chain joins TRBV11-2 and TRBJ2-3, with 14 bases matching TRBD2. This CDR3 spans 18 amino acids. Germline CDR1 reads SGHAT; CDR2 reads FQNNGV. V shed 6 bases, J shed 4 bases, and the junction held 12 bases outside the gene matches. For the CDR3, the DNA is TGTGCCAGCAGGAGGTTTGGGACTAGCGGGAGTCACGCAGATACGCAGTATTTT. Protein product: CASRRFGTSGSHADTQYF.

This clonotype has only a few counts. The CDR3 protein is CSVENAGQDSHYGYTF. As DNA, the CDR3 is TGCAGCGTTGAGAATGCTGGTCAGGACAGCCACTATGGCTACACCTTC. J is TRBJ1-2 and V is TRBV29-1; D might be TRBD1 (6 bases). CDR1 and CDR2 (germline): SQVTM, ANQGSEA. Trimming cost V 3 bases and J 3 bases, with 20 bases left between them. There are 16 residues in the CDR3.

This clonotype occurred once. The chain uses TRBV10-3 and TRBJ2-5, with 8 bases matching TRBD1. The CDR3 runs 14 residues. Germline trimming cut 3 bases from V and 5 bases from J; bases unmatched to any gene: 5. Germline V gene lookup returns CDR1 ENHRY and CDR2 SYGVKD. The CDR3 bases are TGTGCCATCAGTGATCAGGGGGCTGTTGAGACCCAGTACTTC. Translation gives CAISDQGAVETQYF.

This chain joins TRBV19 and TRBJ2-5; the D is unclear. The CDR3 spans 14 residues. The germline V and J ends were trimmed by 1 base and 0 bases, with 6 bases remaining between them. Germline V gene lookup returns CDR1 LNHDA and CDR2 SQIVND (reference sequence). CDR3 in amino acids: CASSIVGNQETQYF. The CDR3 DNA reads TGTGCCAGTAGTATAGTGGGGAACCAAGAGACCCAGTACTTC.

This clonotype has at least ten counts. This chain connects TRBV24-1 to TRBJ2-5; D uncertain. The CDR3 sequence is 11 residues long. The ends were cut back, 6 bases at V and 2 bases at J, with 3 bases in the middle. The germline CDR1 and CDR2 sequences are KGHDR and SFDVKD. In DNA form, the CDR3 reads TGTGCCACCAGTAGTCAAGAGACCCAGTACTTC. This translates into CATSSQETQYF.